The 32 T cell receptor beta chains in this list originate from one sample, sequenced in a study of cytomegalovirus exposure and HLA in healthy donors (dated by TCRdb to about 2017). The receptor library was made with the immunoSEQ multiplex PCR assay. TCRdb took over this immuneACCESS table, retaining in-frame rearrangements with V and J assigned. Such tables are incomplete; in checked studies, under half of the missing clones stem from an unresolved V gene, and the remainder is unexplained. This sample comprises more than 130,000 clones, around nine tenths of them detected only once. The ten largest clones capture 7.9% of the sample. The sequenced sample consisted of PBMCs. These receptor sequences come from a young woman in good health and CMV-seropositive.

V is TRBV28 and J is TRBJ1-1, with TRBD1 matching 7 bases. V lost 5 bases and J lost 1; bases outside the gene matches: 7. Germline lookup yields CDR1 MDHEN and CDR2 SYDVKM. The CDR3 totals 15 residues. Written as DNA, the CDR3 is TGTGCCAGCAGTCCCCTGGACAGGCCGAACACTGAAGCTTTCTTT. The encoded protein is CASSPLDRPNTEAFF. Combining the CDR3 with reference TRBV28 and TRBJ1-1 gives the whole variable domain DVKVTQSSRYLVKRTGEKVFLECVQDMDHENMFWYRQDPGLGLRLIYFSYDVKMKEKGDIPEGYSVSREKKERFSLILESASTNQTSMYLCASSPLDRPNTEAFFGQGTRLTVV.

The chain uses TRBV7-9 and TRBJ1-6; TRBD1 matches at 8 bases. With V trimmed by 5 bases and J by 0 bases, 6 bases remained unmatched. Germline CDR1 and CDR2: SEHNR and FQNEAQ (reference sequence). CDR3 length equals 17 residues. CDR3 in DNA: TGTGCCAGCAGCCGAGCCGGGACAGGCTCCTATAATTCACCCCTCCACTTT. This encodes CASSRAGTGSYNSPLHF.

The V gene is TRBV6-5, the J gene TRBJ2-1, with 10 bases matching TRBD2. With 8 bases clipped from V and 5 bases from J, the junction kept 9 bases outside the gene matches. Germline CDR1 MNHEY, CDR2 SVGAGI. CDR3 size: 15 residues. This CDR3 is CASLRAGGYHNEQFF. CDR3 nucleotide sequence: TGTGCCAGCCTAAGAGCGGGAGGGTACCACAATGAGCAGTTCTTC.

The chain has TRBV6-6 and TRBJ1-1; maybe TRBD1 (5 bases). The CDR3 covers 14 residues. Germline V gene data show CDR1 as MNHNY and CDR2 as SVGAGI (reference sequence). The V end was cut by 5 bases, the J end by 4 bases, with 14 bases between. The CDR3 DNA sequence: TGTGCCAGCAGTGACGAGTGGGGCGGCACTGAAGCTTTCTTT. This gives the protein CASSDEWGGTEAFF.

The chain couples TRBV2 to TRBJ2-7; 14 bases are shared with TRBD2. CDR1 and CDR2 from the germline V gene are SNHLY and FYNNEI. Losses at the gene ends were 6 bases for V and 6 bases for J; bases not matched to a gene: 7. This CDR3 is 15 amino acids long. CDR3 residues: CASRHGTSGGGEQYF. In nucleotides, the CDR3 is TGTGCCAGCAGACACGGGACTAGCGGGGGAGGCGAGCAGTACTTC.

The CDR3 DNA follows: TGTGCCAGCAGCTTCATAACAGGGGCCGAAGCTTTCTTT. Its protein product is CASSFITGAEAFF. The chain combines TRBV5-4 with TRBJ1-1; TRBD1 agrees at 7 bases. V was pared by 2 bases and J by 8 bases, with 6 bases of the junction left unmatched. The germline V gene encodes CDR1 SGHNT and CDR2 YYREEE (reference sequence). This CDR3 has 13 amino acids.

The chain joins TRBV28 to TRBJ2-1; the match to TRBD2 covers 10 bases. CDR1 MDHEN and CDR2 SYDVKM come from the germline V gene. This CDR3 region has 12 residues. The CDR3 spells CVTSGDYNEQFF. For the CDR3, the DNA is TGTGTCACTAGCGGGGATTACAATGAGCAGTTCTTC.

This chain connects TRBV27 to TRBJ1-2; D may be TRBD1 (5 bases). This CDR3 comprises 14 residues. V shed 6 bases and J shed 5 bases, with 16 bases lying between them. Germline CDR1 is MNHEY and CDR2 is SMNVEV (reference sequence). CDR3: CASRSTGDRYGYTF. The CDR3 coding sequence is TGTGCCAGCAGATCTACAGGAGATCGGTATGGCTACACCTTC.

The chain combines TRBV7-9 with TRBJ1-5; TRBD1 matches at 9 bases. Losses at the gene ends were 5 bases for V and 2 bases for J; bases not matched to a gene: 7. This CDR3 contains 16 residues. The germline CDR1 and CDR2 sequences are SEHNR and FQNEAQ (reference sequence). This chain's CDR3 is CASSVGTGLRNQPQHF. The CDR3 DNA reads as TGTGCCAGCAGCGTCGGGACAGGGTTACGCAATCAGCCCCAGCATTTT. Full variable domain (remainder filled in from reference TRBV7-9 and TRBJ1-5): DTGVSQNPRHKITKRGQNVTFRCDPISEHNRLYWYRQTLGQGPEFLTYFQNEAQLEKSRLLSDRFSAERPKGSFSTLEIQRTEQGDSAMYLCASSVGTGLRNQPQHFGDGTRLSIL.

The chain joins TRBV28 to TRBJ2-2; 7 bases map to TRBD1. CDR3 length: 14 residues. V trimming: 6 bases; J trimming: 4 bases; junction bases outside the gene matches: 5. Germline-derived CDR1 and CDR2 are MDHEN and SYDVKM. In DNA form, the CDR3 reads TGTGCCAGCAGATCCTACAGGGGCACCGGGGAGCTGTTTTTT. This translates into CASRSYRGTGELFF.

The chain combines TRBV30 with TRBJ2-3; 13 nucleotides agree with TRBD2. Germline values: CDR1 GTSNPN, CDR2 SVGIG (reference sequence). This CDR3 is built from 14 residues. Germline trimming cut 4 bases from V and 9 bases from J; bases unmatched to any gene: 7. The CDR3 coding sequence is TGTGCCTGGAAAACTAGCGGGGGGGTCCGGACGCAGTATTTT. Translating it yields CAWKTSGGVRTQYF.

V usage is TRBV5-1 and J usage is TRBJ1-2, with 7 bases aligning to TRBD1. The CDR3 is 14 amino acids. Unmatched junction bases numbered 1, after V lost 0 bases and J lost 2 bases. Per the germline V gene, CDR1 is SGHRS and CDR2 is YFSETQ. CDR3 loop: CASSLAGGNYGYTF. CDR3 bases: TGCGCCAGCAGCTTGGCAGGGGGGAACTATGGCTACACCTTC.

This chain connects TRBV6-1 to TRBJ1-1; no definite D call. Looked up from germline, CDR1 is MNHNS and CDR2 is SASEGT. V was clipped by 4 bases and J by 1 base, with 7 bases between them. This CDR3 is 13 amino acids long. The CDR3 region has the DNA TGTGCCAGCAGTGCAAACAGGAACACTGAAGCTTTCTTT. Encoded protein: CASSANRNTEAFF.

The CDR3 DNA follows: TGTGCCTGGAGAGGATCACCCGGGATAGGAGGGGAGCTGTTTTTT. This gives the protein CAWRGSPGIGGELFF. This chain joins TRBV30 and TRBJ2-2; TRBD2 is a possible D gene (5 bases). V lost 3 bases to trimming and J lost 8 bases, with 19 bases between them. The V gene's germline CDR1 is GTSNPN and CDR2 SVGIG (reference sequence). The CDR3 has 15 amino acids.

This chain's CDR3 is CASSRGQNYGYTF. CDR3 DNA sequence: TGTGCCAGCAGCCGGGGACAGAACTATGGCTACACCTTC. This chain links TRBV5-4 with TRBJ1-2; 7 nucleotides match TRBD1. Germline lookup yields CDR1 SGHNT and CDR2 YYREEE (reference sequence). V trimming: 4 bases; J trimming: 2 bases; junction bases outside the gene matches: 2. The CDR3 extends over 13 amino acids. Looking up the rest from reference TRBV5-4 and TRBJ1-2 gives the full variable domain: ETGVTQSPTHLIKTRGQQVTLRCSSQSGHNTVSWYQQALGQGPQFIFQYYREEENGRGNFPPRFSGLQFPNYSSELNVNALELDDSALYLCASSRGQNYGYTFGSGTRLTVV.

This chain links TRBV6-1 with TRBJ1-1, with unresolved D. Germline V gene data show CDR1 as MNHNS and CDR2 as SASEGT. Trimming removed 2 bases from V and 3 bases from J, with 10 bases in between. The CDR3 has 14 amino acids. CDR3 loop: CASSEWAAYTEAFF. For the CDR3, the DNA is TGTGCCAGCAGTGAATGGGCAGCATACACTGAAGCTTTCTTT.

The chain uses TRBV14 and TRBJ2-7; 7 positions match TRBD1. Losses at the gene ends were 4 bases for V and 6 bases for J; bases not matched to a gene: 6. The germline V gene encodes CDR1 SGHDN and CDR2 FVKESK. This CDR3 is 13 amino acids long. CDR3 bases: TGTGCCAGCAGCCCTGACAGGGTCGGCGAGCAGTACTTC. The encoded protein is CASSPDRVGEQYF.

The chain couples TRBV6-5 to TRBJ2-2; possible D gene TRBD2, 6 bases. V lost 0 bases, J lost 6 bases, and 8 bases lay in between. The CDR3 spans 14 residues. Germline V gene lookup returns CDR1 MNHEY and CDR2 SVGAGI. CDR3 nucleotides: TGTGCCAGCAGTTACTCGGAGGGCCCCGGGGAGCTGTTTTTT. It codes for CASSYSEGPGELFF.

The chain carries TRBV7-3 and TRBJ2-1; TRBD2 matches at 7 bases. With V trimmed by 1 base and J by 10 bases, 1 base remained unmatched. The CDR3 has 12 amino acids. Germline-derived CDR1 and CDR2 are SGHTA and FQGTGA. The CDR3 region is CASSLREGEQFF. The CDR3 DNA reads as TGTGCCAGCAGCTTAAGGGAGGGAGAGCAGTTCTTC.

The chain carries TRBV9 and TRBJ2-3; TRBD2 matches 8 bases. Germline values: CDR1 SGDLS, CDR2 YYNGEE. This CDR3 contains 17 residues. V lost 0 bases, J lost 3 bases, and 9 bases stayed unmatched. The CDR3 region is CASSVGLTGGPTDTQYF. CDR3 nucleotides: TGTGCCAGCAGCGTAGGGTTAACGGGAGGGCCGACAGATACGCAGTATTTT. The complete variable domain, with remaining parts taken from reference TRBV9 and TRBJ2-3, reads DSGVTQTPKHLITATGQRVTLRCSPRSGDLSVYWYQQSLDQGLQFLIQYYNGEERAKGNILERFSAQQFPDLHSELNLSSLELGDSALYFCASSVGLTGGPTDTQYFGPGTRLTVL.

J is TRBJ2-7 and V is TRBV5-5; 8 nucleotides line up with TRBD2. The ends lost 1 base at V and 5 bases at J; junction bases unmatched: 8. This CDR3 spans 15 amino acids. CDR1 is SGHKS and CDR2 is YYEKEE in the germline V gene (reference sequence). Written as DNA, the CDR3 is TGTGCCAGCAGCTTGATGCGGGGGGTAATTAACGAGCAGTACTTC. It codes for CASSLMRGVINEQYF.

This rearrangement joins TRBV5-8 to TRBJ2-5; 8 bases agree with TRBD2. Germline V gene lookup returns CDR1 SGHTS and CDR2 YDEGEE. The V segment lost 3 bases and the J segment 5 bases; nucleotides outside the gene matches: 6. This CDR3 spans 14 amino acids. The CDR3 sequence is CASSSRGGQETQYF. The CDR3 nucleotides are TGTGCCAGCAGCTCTCGGGGGGGCCAGGAGACCCAGTACTTC.

The chain uses TRBV4-1 and TRBJ1-2, with 9 bases that match TRBD1. Germline trimming cut 3 bases from V and 3 bases from J; bases unmatched to any gene: 8. Germline loops: CDR1 MGHRA, CDR2 YSYEKL. This CDR3 has 16 amino acids. The CDR3 spells CASSQGKTGGDYGYTF. The DNA for the CDR3 is TGCGCCAGCAGCCAGGGAAAAACAGGGGGCGACTATGGCTACACCTTC.

The rearrangement links TRBV27 to TRBJ2-5, with 9 bases matching TRBD1. The CDR3 covers 16 residues. J gave up 5 bases and V 6 bases, and 13 bases lay outside the gene matches. Germline V gene lookup returns CDR1 MNHEY and CDR2 SMNVEV (reference sequence). DNA for the CDR3: TGTGCCAGCAGGATTTTCCGGGACAGGGTTCTGGAGACCCAGTACTTC. This gives the protein CASRIFRDRVLETQYF.

The chain recombines TRBV4-3 with TRBJ1-2, with D possibly being TRBD1 (6 bases). The V end was cut by 1 base, the J end by 8 bases, with 14 bases between. Germline values: CDR1 LGHNA, CDR2 YSLEER. The CDR3 runs to 14 residues. Here the CDR3 reads CASSQGGGPQGYTF. The DNA of the CDR3 is TGCGCCAGCAGCCAAGGAGGGGGTCCACAAGGCTACACCTTC.

This chain uses TRBV5-1 with TRBJ2-3, with TRBD2 identical over 9 bases. Looked up from germline, CDR1 is SGHRS and CDR2 is YFSETQ. The CDR3 has 17 residues. Germline trimming cut 1 base from V and 2 bases from J; bases unmatched to any gene: 8. The CDR3 DNA reads as TGCGCCAGCAGCTTGCGGCCTAGCGGGGTGATCACAGATACGCAGTATTTT. It specifies CASSLRPSGVITDTQYF.

The chain is built from TRBV25-1 and TRBJ2-3; 11 bases agree with TRBD2. Trimming took 4 bases from V and 2 from J; bases not matched to a gene: 5. This CDR3 has 16 amino acids. Germline values: CDR1 MGHDK, CDR2 SYGVNS. For the CDR3, the DNA is TGTGCCAGCAGTGTCCTGACTAGCGGGGTCACAGATACGCAGTATTTT. It codes for CASSVLTSGVTDTQYF.

The gene calls are TRBV19 and TRBJ1-5, with D possibly being TRBD1 (6 bases). V lost 4 bases to trimming and J lost 5 bases, with 12 bases between them. CDR1 LNHDA and CDR2 SQIVND come from the germline V gene (reference sequence). The CDR3 has 14 amino acids. CDR3 protein: CASSTHREYQPQHF. The CDR3 DNA is TGTGCCAGTAGTACTCACAGGGAGTATCAGCCCCAGCATTTT.

The chain joins TRBV7-2 to TRBJ1-2; D unclear. The CDR3 is 12 residues long. V was shortened by 3 bases and J by 6 bases, with 8 bases between the two germline ends. Germline CDR1 is SGHTA and CDR2 is FQGNSA. CDR3 DNA: TGTGCCAGCAGCTTCGGGATCAATGGCTACACCTTC. It codes for CASSFGINGYTF.

The CDR3 spells CASTPGQGRYEQYF. DNA for the CDR3: TGTGCCAGTACCCCGGGACAGGGACGCTACGAGCAGTACTTC. The V gene is TRBV19, the J gene TRBJ2-7, with 9 bases fitting TRBD1. Germline loops: CDR1 LNHDA, CDR2 SQIVND (reference sequence). J was trimmed by 3 bases and V by 7 bases; bases with no gene match: 7. The CDR3 consists of 14 residues.

This chain links TRBV5-8 with TRBJ1-2, with 10 bases fitting TRBD1. J gave up 2 bases and V 4 bases, and 11 bases lay outside the gene matches. Germline V gene lookup returns CDR1 SGHTS and CDR2 YDEGEE. There are 17 residues in the CDR3. CDR3 in DNA: TGTGCCAGCAGCCCCAGACAGGGGGCTCTAGAGAACTATGGCTACACCTTC. Its protein is CASSPRQGALENYGYTF.

Here the CDR3 DNA reads TGCGCCAGCAGCCAAGCAAGCGGCCAGAACAATGAGCAGTTCTTC. This encodes CASSQASGQNNEQFF. V and J are TRBV4-1 and TRBJ2-1; D possibly corresponds to TRBD2 (5 bases). There are 15 residues in the CDR3. Deletions cut 1 base from V and 5 bases from J, with 12 bases between. Germline V gives CDR1 MGHRA, CDR2 YSYEKL.